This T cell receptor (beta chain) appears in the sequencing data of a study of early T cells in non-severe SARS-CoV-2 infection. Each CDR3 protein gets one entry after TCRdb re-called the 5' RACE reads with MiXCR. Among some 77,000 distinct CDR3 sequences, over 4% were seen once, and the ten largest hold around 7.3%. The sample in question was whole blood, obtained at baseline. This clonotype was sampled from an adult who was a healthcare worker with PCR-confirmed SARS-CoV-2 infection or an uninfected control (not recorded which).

The CDR3 DNA follows: TGTGCCAGCAGTCGGACCACCGGTCAGCCCCAGCATTTT. Its protein is CASSRTTGQPQHF. The V gene is TRBV6-5, the J gene TRBJ1-5; D is ambiguous. CDR1 MNHEY and CDR2 SVGAGI come from the germline V gene. The CDR3 spans 13 residues. The V end lost 5 bases, the J end lost 6 bases, and 11 bases lay between the germline ends.